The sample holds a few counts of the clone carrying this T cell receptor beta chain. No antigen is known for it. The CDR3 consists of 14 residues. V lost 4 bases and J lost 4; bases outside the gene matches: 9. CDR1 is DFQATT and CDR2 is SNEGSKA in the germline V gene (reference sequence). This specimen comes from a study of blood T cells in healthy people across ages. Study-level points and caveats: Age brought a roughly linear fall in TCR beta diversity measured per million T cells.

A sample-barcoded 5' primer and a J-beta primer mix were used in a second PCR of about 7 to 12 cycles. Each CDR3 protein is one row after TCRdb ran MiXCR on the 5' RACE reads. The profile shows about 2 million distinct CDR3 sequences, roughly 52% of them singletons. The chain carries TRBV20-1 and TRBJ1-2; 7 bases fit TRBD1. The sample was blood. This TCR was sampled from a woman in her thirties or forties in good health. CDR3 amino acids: CSATGTANTYGYTF. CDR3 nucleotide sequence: TGCAGTGCTACCGGGACAGCGAATACCTATGGCTACACCTTC.